The rows below give T cell receptor beta chains drawn from one sample of a study of blood T cells in healthy people across ages. TCRdb used MiXCR to reprocess the 5' RACE reads, holding one entry per CDR3 protein. The data contain 800,000 or so distinct CDR3 sequences, just under 25% of them singletons. This same sample was also part of a study on T cells of mothers and their children.

Sequencing used blood. These receptors all stem from a boy aged 5 to 17 in good health. CDR3s include the opening cysteine and the closing phenylalanine or tryptophan. The order of the fields is J gene, D gene, clone size, V gene, CDR3 protein, CDR3 DNA. The D gene is left open where the match is weak. Some rows mark clone size as missing; the rest say once, few, many or name a class of expanded clone.

J: TRBJ1-5
D: TRBD1
size: many
V: TRBV7-2
CDR3: CASSSRGQQPQHF
DNA: TGTGCCAGCAGCTCCAGGGGGCAACAGCCCCAGCATTTT

J: TRBJ1-3
D: -
size: -
V: TRBV10-2
CDR3: CASGGGLDPGTIYF
DNA: TGCGCCAGCGGAGGAGGGTTGGATCCCGGCACCATATATTTT

J: TRBJ2-1
D: TRBD2
size: few
V: TRBV4-2
CDR3: CASSQEPSGAYNEQFF
DNA: TGTGCCAGCAGCCAAGAACCTAGCGGGGCCTACAATGAGCAGTTCTTC

J: TRBJ1-1
D: TRBD1
size: once
V: TRBV14
CDR3: CASSRDSKVNTEAFF
DNA: TGTGCCAGCAGCCGGGACAGTAAAGTGAACACTGAAGCTTTCTTT

J: TRBJ2-4
D: -
size: few
V: TRBV20-1
CDR3: CSASGVLLLAKNIQYF
DNA: TGCAGTGCTAGCGGGGTCCTCCTACTAGCCAAAAACATTCAGTACTTC

J: TRBJ2-7
D: TRBD1
size: few
V: TRBV19
CDR3: CASSVGTGYEQYF
DNA: TGTGCCAGTAGTGTCGGGACAGGCTACGAGCAGTACTTC

J: TRBJ2-3
D: -
size: few
V: TRBV7-2
CDR3: CASSLSGAGDTQYF
DNA: TGTGCCAGCAGCTTATCAGGGGCAGGAGATACGCAGTATTTT

J: TRBJ2-5
D: -
size: many
V: TRBV11-2
CDR3: CASSPPLRETQYF
DNA: TGTGCCAGCAGCCCACCACTGCGGGAGACCCAGTACTTC

J: TRBJ2-7
D: -
size: -
V: TRBV28
CDR3: CASCLKTGLLSYEQYF
DNA: TGTGCCAGCTGTCTGAAAACAGGGCTGCTCTCCTACGAGCAGTACTTC

J: TRBJ2-1
D: -
size: -
V: TRBV12-3/TRBV12-4
CDR3: CASRGGFNEQFF
DNA: TGTGCCTCTCGAGGGGGGTTTAATGAGCAGTTCTTC

J: TRBJ2-1
D: TRBD2
size: -
V: TRBV20-1
CDR3: CSLGTRSNNEQFF
DNA: TGCAGTCTCGGGACTAGGTCAAACAATGAGCAGTTCTTC

J: TRBJ2-4
D: -
size: -
V: TRBV7-2
CDR3: CASTLTGTKNIQYF
DNA: TGTGCCAGCACCCTAACAGGGACCAAAAACATTCAGTACTTC

J: TRBJ1-2
D: -
size: once
V: TRBV7-2
CDR3: CASSLAGAAYGYTF
DNA: TGTGCCAGCAGCTTAGCTGGGGCAGCTTATGGCTACACCTTC

J: TRBJ2-1
D: -
size: few
V: TRBV25-1
CDR3: CASSEVTNCEQFF
DNA: TGTGCCAGCAGTGAAGTGACTAACTGTGAGCAGTTCTTC

J: TRBJ1-2
D: TRBD1
size: -
V: TRBV4-1
CDR3: CASSQPGQNYGYTF
DNA: TGCGCCAGCAGCCAACCGGGACAGAACTATGGCTACACCTTC

J: TRBJ2-3
D: TRBD2
size: -
V: TRBV10-3
CDR3: CAISVLAGATDTQYF
DNA: TGTGCCATCAGTGTTCTAGCGGGGGCAACAGATACGCAGTATTTT

J: TRBJ1-5
D: -
size: -
V: TRBV29-1
CDR3: CSAGAENQPQHF
DNA: TGCAGCGCTGGCGCCGAGAATCAGCCCCAGCATTTT

J: TRBJ2-5
D: TRBD2
size: -
V: TRBV4-1
CDR3: CASSQSTGTSSGTQYF
DNA: TGCGCCAGCAGCCAATCGACGGGGACTAGCTCCGGGACCCAGTACTTC

J: TRBJ2-5
D: TRBD1
size: -
V: TRBV9
CDR3: CASSGGTGAFGETQYF
DNA: TGTGCCAGCAGCGGCGGGACAGGGGCTTTTGGAGAGACCCAGTACTTC

J: TRBJ2-1
D: TRBD1
size: -
V: TRBV9
CDR3: CASSVAGRTGGIPSYNEQFF
DNA: TGTGCCAGCAGCGTAGCGGGGAGGACAGGGGGCATCCCATCCTACAATGAGCAGTTCTTC

J: TRBJ2-7
D: TRBD1
size: many
V: TRBV4-1
CDR3: CASSRITGTAYEQYF
DNA: TGCGCCAGCAGCCGTATAACGGGGACAGCCTACGAGCAGTACTTC

J: TRBJ2-3
D: -
size: few
V: TRBV15
CDR3: CATSWPADTQYF
DNA: TGTGCCACCAGCTGGCCGGCAGATACGCAGTATTTT

J: TRBJ2-1
D: -
size: few
V: TRBV6-1
CDR3: CASGGGSYNEQFF
DNA: TGTGCCAGCGGAGGGGGGTCCTACAATGAGCAGTTCTTC

J: TRBJ1-5
D: TRBD1
size: few
V: TRBV7-2
CDR3: CASSLGPGGNQPQHF
DNA: TGTGCCAGCAGCTTAGGACCAGGGGGTAATCAGCCCCAGCATTTT

J: TRBJ1-1
D: -
size: -
V: TRBV12-3/TRBV12-4
CDR3: CASRLGAAHFF
DNA: TGTGCCAGCCGGTTAGGCGCGGCCCATTTCTTT

J: TRBJ1-6
D: TRBD1
size: -
V: TRBV5-1
CDR3: CASSLERQGTGSPLHF
DNA: TGCGCCAGCAGCTTGGAACGACAGGGAACTGGATCACCCCTCCACTTT

J: TRBJ1-2
D: -
size: -
V: TRBV7-3
CDR3: CASSLTGTSNYGYTF
DNA: TGTGCCAGCAGCTTAACCGGGACATCTAACTATGGCTACACCTTC

J: TRBJ2-7
D: -
size: -
V: TRBV12-3/TRBV12-4
CDR3: CASSRWGWAYEQYF
DNA: TGTGCCAGCAGCCGTTGGGGGTGGGCCTACGAGCAGTACTTC

J: TRBJ1-1
D: -
size: -
V: TRBV20-1
CDR3: CSARMDTEAFF
DNA: TGCAGTGCTCGTATGGACACTGAAGCTTTCTTT

J: TRBJ2-7
D: TRBD1
size: -
V: TRBV7-2
CDR3: CASSFDRGKTYEQYF
DNA: TGTGCCAGCAGCTTTGACAGGGGAAAAACCTACGAGCAGTACTTC

J: TRBJ2-5
D: TRBD1
size: -
V: TRBV14
CDR3: CASSLRDRIKETQYF
DNA: TGTGCCAGCAGTCTCAGGGACAGGATTAAAGAGACCCAGTACTTC

J: TRBJ2-7
D: TRBD1
size: few
V: TRBV28
CDR3: CASRTGQGYNEQYF
DNA: TGTGCCAGCAGGACGGGACAGGGCTACAACGAGCAGTACTTC

J: TRBJ1-5
D: TRBD1
size: few
V: TRBV4-3
CDR3: CASSQDWTDRGHQPQHF
DNA: TGCGCCAGCAGCCAAGATTGGACGGACAGGGGGCACCAGCCCCAGCATTTT

J: TRBJ1-6
D: -
size: many
V: TRBV3-1
CDR3: CASSQESSPLHF
DNA: TGTGCCAGCAGCCAAGAAAGTTCACCCCTCCACTTT

J: TRBJ2-2
D: -
size: few
V: TRBV28
CDR3: CASKWGGNTGELFF
DNA: TGTGCCAGCAAGTGGGGTGGGAACACCGGGGAGCTGTTTTTT

J: TRBJ1-5
D: -
size: few
V: TRBV28
CDR3: CASSLAVQPQHF
DNA: TGTGCCAGCAGTTTAGCCGTTCAGCCCCAGCATTTT

J: TRBJ1-6
D: -
size: -
V: TRBV7-9
CDR3: CASSLRDGVSPLHF
DNA: TGTGCCAGCAGCCTCCGGGATGGGGTTTCACCCCTCCACTTT

J: TRBJ2-5
D: TRBD2
size: few
V: TRBV25-1
CDR3: CASSDSGGRQETQYF
DNA: TGTGCCAGCAGTGATAGCGGGGGTCGCCAAGAGACCCAGTACTTC

J: TRBJ1-3
D: -
size: -
V: TRBV19
CDR3: CASSSTGIRSGNTIYF
DNA: TGTGCCAGTAGTAGTACGGGGATCCGCTCTGGAAACACCATATATTTT

J: TRBJ2-7
D: TRBD1
size: few
V: TRBV7-2
CDR3: CASSLFVGRDRDRGQYF
DNA: TGTGCCAGCAGCTTATTCGTGGGCCGGGACAGGGACCGAGGGCAGTACTTC